A selection of T cell receptor beta chains follows, all from one sample in a study of shared clonotypes between healthy human individuals. The repertoire was sequenced with immunoSEQ multiplex PCR; TCRdb's copy has only in-frame clones and lacks some. This table has over 2,000,000 clones, 80% to 95% appearing once. The sequencing input was naive CD8+ T cells from PBMCs. These receptor sequences come from a man in his late teens or twenties in good health. Some clones in this sample may be carry-over from other donors' samples. Each CDR3 is given with its conserved first and last residue. The D gene is left open where the match is weak. Size is omitted from some rows. Given values are once, few, many or a class for expanded clones.

>.|TRBJ1-2|13|.|TRBV29-1
CSVVGGAHYGYTF
TGCAGCGTTGTTGGGGGCGCGCACTATGGCTACACCTTC
>.|TRBJ1-5|12|few|TRBV7-9
CASSYSNQPQHF
TGTGCCAGCAGCTATAGCAATCAGCCCCAGCATTTT
>.|TRBJ2-7|15|.|TRBV7-8
CASSLASDPKYEQYF
TGTGCCAGCAGCTTAGCATCGGACCCCAAATACGAGCAGTACTTC
>.|TRBJ1-4|14|.|TRBV7-6
CASSWTATNEKLFF
TGTGCCAGCAGCTGGACGGCAACTAATGAAAAACTGTTTTTT
>.|TRBJ1-2|13|.|TRBV5-4
CASSFNGQAGYTF
TGTGCCAGCAGCTTTAACGGCCAGGCCGGCTACACCTTC
>.|TRBJ2-3|15|.|TRBV7-9
CASSLGAGLTDTQYF
TGTGCCAGCAGCTTAGGGGCAGGCCTCACAGATACGCAGTATTTT
>.|TRBJ2-7|14|.|TRBV7-9
CASSRKAQYYEQYF
TGTGCCAGCAGCCGGAAAGCGCAATACTACGAGCAGTACTTC
>TRBD2|TRBJ2-3|17|.|TRBV4-3
CASSQRLAGGSTDTQYF
TGCGCCAGCAGCCAACGACTAGCGGGAGGTAGCACAGATACGCAGTATTTT
>.|TRBJ1-4|16|.|TRBV27
CASSPTPPGVGEKLFF
TGTGCCAGCAGTCCTACCCCACCTGGCGTTGGTGAAAAACTGTTTTTT
>.|TRBJ2-2|18|once|TRBV27
CASSLEGWGRSTTGELFF
TGTGCCAGCAGTTTAGAAGGGTGGGGCAGGTCGACTACCGGGGAGCTGTTTTTT
>TRBD2|TRBJ2-1|16|once|TRBV29-1
CSGLGAGGEFYNEQFF
TGCAGCGGCCTTGGAGCGGGAGGGGAGTTCTACAATGAGCAGTTCTTC
>.|TRBJ2-7|16|.|TRBV4-1
CASSQAFDWASYEQYF
TGCGCCAGCAGCCAAGCCTTCGACTGGGCCTCCTACGAGCAGTACTTC
>.|TRBJ2-7|16|.|TRBV5-5
CASSEEADWSPYEQYF
TGTGCCAGCAGCGAGGAGGCGGACTGGTCTCCCTACGAGCAGTACTTC
>.|TRBJ2-1|16|.|TRBV28
CASSLSGDNSYNEQFF
TGTGCCAGCAGTTTAAGCGGAGATAACTCCTACAATGAGCAGTTCTTC
>TRBD1|TRBJ1-1|19|.|TRBV5-1
CASSPPRVGQTGGHTEAFF
TGCGCCAGCAGCCCCCCCCGGGTCGGGCAGACAGGGGGACACACTGAAGCTTTCTTT
>TRBD2|TRBJ2-5|14|.|TRBV7-2
CASSRRGLQETQYF
TGTGCCAGCAGCCGGCGGGGGTTACAAGAGACCCAGTACTTC
>.|TRBJ1-5|18|.|TRBV19
CASSIGPGIGLLGEPQHF
TGTGCCAGTAGTATAGGTCCGGGTATAGGGCTCCTAGGGGAGCCCCAGCATTTT
>.|TRBJ2-7|17|.|TRBV5-1
CASSFGIIGPPGYEQYF
TGCGCCAGCAGCTTTGGCATTATCGGGCCCCCCGGATACGAGCAGTACTTC
>TRBD1|TRBJ2-6|18|.|TRBV27
CASSSPLDRGTGANVLTF
TGTGCCAGCAGTTCGCCATTGGACAGGGGGACTGGGGCCAACGTCCTGACTTTC
>TRBD1|TRBJ2-2|18|.|TRBV27
CASSLSPIQGQLTGELFF
TGTGCCAGCAGTTTAAGCCCGATACAGGGGCAGCTGACCGGGGAGCTGTTTTTT
>TRBD2|TRBJ2-5|18|.|TRBV4-1
CASSPLGGVAGEQETQYF
TGCGCCAGCAGCCCTCTAGGGGGGGTAGCGGGAGAACAAGAGACCCAGTACTTC
>TRBD1|TRBJ1-4|16|.|TRBV9
CASSLGPGQSNEKLFF
TGTGCCAGCAGCCTGGGGCCGGGACAGTCTAATGAAAAACTGTTTTTT